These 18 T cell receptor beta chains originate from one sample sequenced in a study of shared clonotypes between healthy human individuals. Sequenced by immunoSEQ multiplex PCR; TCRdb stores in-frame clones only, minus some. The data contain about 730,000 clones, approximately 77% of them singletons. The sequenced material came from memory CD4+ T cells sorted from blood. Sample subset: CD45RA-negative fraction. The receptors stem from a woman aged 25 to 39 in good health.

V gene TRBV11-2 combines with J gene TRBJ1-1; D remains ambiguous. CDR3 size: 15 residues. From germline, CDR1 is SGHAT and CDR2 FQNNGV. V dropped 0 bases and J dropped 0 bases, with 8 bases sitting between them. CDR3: CASSLDHGLNTEAFF. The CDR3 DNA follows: TGTGCCAGCAGCTTAGATCATGGATTGAACACTGAAGCTTTCTTT.

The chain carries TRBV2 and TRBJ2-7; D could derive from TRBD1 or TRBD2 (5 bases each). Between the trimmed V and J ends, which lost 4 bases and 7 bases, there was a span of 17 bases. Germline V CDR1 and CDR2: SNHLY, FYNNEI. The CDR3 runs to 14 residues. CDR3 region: CASSVARQGPEQYF. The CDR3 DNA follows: TGTGCCAGCAGTGTGGCTAGGCAGGGACCGGAGCAGTACTTC.

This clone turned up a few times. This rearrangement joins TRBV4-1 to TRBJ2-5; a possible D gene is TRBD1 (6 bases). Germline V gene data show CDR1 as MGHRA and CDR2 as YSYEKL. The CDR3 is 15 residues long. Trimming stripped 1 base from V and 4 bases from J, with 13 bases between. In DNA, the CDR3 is TGCGCCAGCAGCCAAGCCTTGACAGGTGGAGAGACCCAGTACTTC. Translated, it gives CASSQALTGGETQYF.

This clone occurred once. The DNA of the CDR3 is TGTGCCAGCTCACCATGGACAGGCCAGGATGAGCAGTTCTTC. Encoded protein: CASSPWTGQDEQFF. The chain uses TRBV18 and TRBJ2-1; 7 bases match TRBD1. Per the germline V gene, CDR1 is KGHSH and CDR2 is LQKENI. The CDR3 spans 14 residues. V shed 2 bases, J shed 8 bases, and the junction held 6 bases outside the gene matches.

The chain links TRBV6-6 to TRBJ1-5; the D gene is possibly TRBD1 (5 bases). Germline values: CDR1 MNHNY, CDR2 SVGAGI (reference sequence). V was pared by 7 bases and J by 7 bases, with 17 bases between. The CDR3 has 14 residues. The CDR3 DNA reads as TGTGCCAGCATTAGAATTAGGGGTGAACAGCCCCAGCATTTT. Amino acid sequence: CASIRIRGEQPQHF.

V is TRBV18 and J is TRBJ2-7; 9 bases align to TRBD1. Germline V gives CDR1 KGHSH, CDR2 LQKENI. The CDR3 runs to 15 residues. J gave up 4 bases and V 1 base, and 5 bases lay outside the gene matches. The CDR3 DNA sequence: TGTGCCAGCTCACCACGTGGACAGGGGCAGTACGAGCAGTACTTC. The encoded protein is CASSPRGQGQYEQYF. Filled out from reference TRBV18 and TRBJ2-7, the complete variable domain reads NAGVMQNPRHLVRRRGQEARLRCSPMKGHSHVYWYRQLPEEGLKFMVYLQKENIIDESGMPKERFSAEFPKEGPSILRIQQVVRGDSAAYFCASSPRGQGQYEQYFGPGTRLTVT.

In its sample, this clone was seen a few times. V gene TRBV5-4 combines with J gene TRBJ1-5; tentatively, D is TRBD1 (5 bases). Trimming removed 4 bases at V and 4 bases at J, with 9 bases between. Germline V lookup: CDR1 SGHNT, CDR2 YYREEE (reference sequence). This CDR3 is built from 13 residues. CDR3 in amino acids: CASSMDMNQPQHF. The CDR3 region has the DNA TGTGCCAGCAGCATGGACATGAATCAGCCCCAGCATTTT.

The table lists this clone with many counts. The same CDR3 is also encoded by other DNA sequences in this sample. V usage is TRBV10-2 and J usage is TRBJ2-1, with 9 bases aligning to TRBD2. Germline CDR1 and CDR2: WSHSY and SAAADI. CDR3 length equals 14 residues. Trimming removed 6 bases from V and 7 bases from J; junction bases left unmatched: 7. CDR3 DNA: TGCGCCAGCAGCGCCGGGACTAGCTTGAATGAGCAGTTCTTC. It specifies CASSAGTSLNEQFF.

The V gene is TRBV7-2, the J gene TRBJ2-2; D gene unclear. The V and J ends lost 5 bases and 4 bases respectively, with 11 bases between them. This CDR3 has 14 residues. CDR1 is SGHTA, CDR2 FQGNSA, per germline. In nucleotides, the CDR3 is TGTGCCAGCAGCCGAGGCCCGGGCACCGGGGAGCTGTTTTTT. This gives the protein CASSRGPGTGELFF. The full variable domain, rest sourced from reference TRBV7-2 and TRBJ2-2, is GAGVSQSPSNKVTEKGKDVELRCDPISGHTALYWYRQSLGQGLEFLIYFQGNSAPDKSGLPSDRFSAERTGGSVSTLTIQRTQQEDSAVYLCASSRGPGTGELFFGEGSRLTVL.

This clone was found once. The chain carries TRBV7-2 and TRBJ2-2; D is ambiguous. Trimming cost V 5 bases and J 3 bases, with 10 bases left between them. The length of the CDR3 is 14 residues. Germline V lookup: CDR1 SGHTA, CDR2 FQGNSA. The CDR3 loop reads CASSPSTYTGELFF. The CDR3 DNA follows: TGTGCCAGCAGCCCCTCAACCTACACCGGGGAGCTGTTTTTT.

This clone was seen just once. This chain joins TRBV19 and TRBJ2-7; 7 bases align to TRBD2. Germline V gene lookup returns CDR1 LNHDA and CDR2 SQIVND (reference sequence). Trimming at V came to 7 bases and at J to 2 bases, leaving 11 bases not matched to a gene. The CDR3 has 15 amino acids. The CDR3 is CASTPTLAVPYEQYF. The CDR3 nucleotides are TGTGCCAGTACCCCAACGCTAGCGGTCCCCTACGAGCAGTACTTC.

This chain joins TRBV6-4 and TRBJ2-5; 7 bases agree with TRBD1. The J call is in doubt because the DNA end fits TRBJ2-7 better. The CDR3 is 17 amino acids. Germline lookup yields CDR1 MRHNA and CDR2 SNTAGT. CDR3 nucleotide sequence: TGTGCCAGCAGTGACGATCGGAAAAGGGACAGACCCTACGAGCAGTACTTC. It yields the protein CASSDDRKRDRPYEQYF.

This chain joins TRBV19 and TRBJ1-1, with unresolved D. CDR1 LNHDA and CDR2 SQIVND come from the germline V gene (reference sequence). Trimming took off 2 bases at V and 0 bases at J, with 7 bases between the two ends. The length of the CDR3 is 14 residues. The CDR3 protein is CASSIINVNTEAFF. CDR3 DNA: TGTGCCAGTAGTATAATTAACGTGAACACTGAAGCTTTCTTT.

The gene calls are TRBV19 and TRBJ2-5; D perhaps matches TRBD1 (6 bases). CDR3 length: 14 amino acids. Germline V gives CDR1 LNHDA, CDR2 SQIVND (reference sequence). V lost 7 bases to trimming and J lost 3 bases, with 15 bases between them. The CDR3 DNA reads TGTGCCAGTAATCGAGGGACATCAAAAGAGACCCAGTACTTC. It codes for CASNRGTSKETQYF.

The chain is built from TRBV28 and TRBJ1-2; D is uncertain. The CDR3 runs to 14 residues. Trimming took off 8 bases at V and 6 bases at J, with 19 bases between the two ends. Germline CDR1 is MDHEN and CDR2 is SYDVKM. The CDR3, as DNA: TGTGCCAGCGGCGGAAGGAGTTCGTCCAATGGCTACACCTTC. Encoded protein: CASGGRSSSNGYTF.

The CDR3 loop reads CASSEPGLHYEQYF. The CDR3 DNA reads as TGTGCCAGCAGTGAACCGGGACTTCACTACGAGCAGTACTTC. This chain links TRBV25-1 with TRBJ2-7, with a tentative D call TRBD2 (6 bases). The CDR3 is made up of 14 amino acids. Germline CDR1 MGHDK, CDR2 SYGVNS. V lost 2 bases, J lost 3 bases, and 11 bases lay in between.

The CDR3 DNA follows: TGTGCCAGCAGCGTAGTAGGGGACAGGGGTAAAACTGAAGCTTTCTTT. Protein sequence: CASSVVGDRGKTEAFF. V gene TRBV9 combines with J gene TRBJ1-1; 10 nucleotides align to TRBD1. This CDR3 comprises 16 residues. CDR1 is SGDLS and CDR2 is YYNGEE in the germline V gene. J was trimmed by 5 bases and V by 0 bases; bases with no gene match: 7.

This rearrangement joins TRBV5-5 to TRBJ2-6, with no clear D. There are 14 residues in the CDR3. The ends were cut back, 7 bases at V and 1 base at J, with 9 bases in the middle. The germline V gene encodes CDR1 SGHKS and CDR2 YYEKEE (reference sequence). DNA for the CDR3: TGTGCCAGCGAGGAAACTTCTGGGGCCAACGTCCTGACTTTC. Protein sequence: CASEETSGANVLTF. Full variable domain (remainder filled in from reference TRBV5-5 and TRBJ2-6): DAGVTQSPTHLIKTRGQQVTLRCSPISGHKSVSWYQQVLGQGPQFIFQYYEKEERGRGNFPDRFSARQFPNYSSELNVNALLLGDSALYLCASEETSGANVLTFGAGSRLTVL.